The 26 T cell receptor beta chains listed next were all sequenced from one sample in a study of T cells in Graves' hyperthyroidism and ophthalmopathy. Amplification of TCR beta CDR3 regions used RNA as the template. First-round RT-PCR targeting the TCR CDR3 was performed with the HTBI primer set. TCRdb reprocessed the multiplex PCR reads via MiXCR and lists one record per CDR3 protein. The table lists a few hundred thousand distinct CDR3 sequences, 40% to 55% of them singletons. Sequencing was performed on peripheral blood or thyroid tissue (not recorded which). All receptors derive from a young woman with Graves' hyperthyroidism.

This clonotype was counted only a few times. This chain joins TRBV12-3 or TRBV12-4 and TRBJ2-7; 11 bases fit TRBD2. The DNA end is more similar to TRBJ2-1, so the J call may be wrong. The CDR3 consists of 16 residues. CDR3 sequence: CASSPLTSGTYNEQFF. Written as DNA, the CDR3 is TGTGCCAGCAGTCCCTTGACTAGCGGGACCTACAATGAGCAGTTCTTC.

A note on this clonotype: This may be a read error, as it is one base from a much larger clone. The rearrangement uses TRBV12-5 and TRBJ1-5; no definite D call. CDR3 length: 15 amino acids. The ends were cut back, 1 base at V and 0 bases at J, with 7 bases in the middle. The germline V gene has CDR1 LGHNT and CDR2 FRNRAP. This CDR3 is CASGLGLNSNQPQHF. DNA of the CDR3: TGTGCTAGTGGTTTGGGTCTTAATAGCAATCAGCCCCAGCATTTT.

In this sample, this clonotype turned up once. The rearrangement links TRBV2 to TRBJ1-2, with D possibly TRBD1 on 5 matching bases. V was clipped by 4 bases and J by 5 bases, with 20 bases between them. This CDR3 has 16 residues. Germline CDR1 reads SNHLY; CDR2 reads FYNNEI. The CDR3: CASSARDYQGLYGYTF. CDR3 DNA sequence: TGTGCCAGCAGTGCTAGAGATTACCAGGGACTATATGGCTACACCTTC.

The CDR3 DNA is TGTGCCGGGGGGACAGGGAACACCGGGGAGCTGTTTTTT. This gives the protein CAGGTGNTGELFF. V is TRBV7-9 and J is TRBJ2-2; TRBD1 aligns across 8 bases. Germline V gives CDR1 SEHNR, CDR2 FQNEAQ (reference sequence). V was pared by 11 bases and J by 1 base, with 3 bases of the junction left unmatched. CDR3 length equals 13 residues.

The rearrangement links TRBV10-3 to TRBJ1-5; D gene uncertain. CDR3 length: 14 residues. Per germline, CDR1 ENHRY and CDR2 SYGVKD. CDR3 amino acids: CTTRRQDGNQPQHF. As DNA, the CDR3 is TGTACCACCAGACGACAAGATGGCAATCAGCCCCAGCATTTT.

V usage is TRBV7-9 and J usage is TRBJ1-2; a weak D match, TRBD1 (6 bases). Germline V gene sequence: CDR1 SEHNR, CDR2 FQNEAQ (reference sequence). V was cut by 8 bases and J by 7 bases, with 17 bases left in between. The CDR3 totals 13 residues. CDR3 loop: CASGQEGGSGYTF. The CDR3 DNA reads TGTGCCAGCGGCCAAGAGGGGGGCTCTGGCTACACCTTC.

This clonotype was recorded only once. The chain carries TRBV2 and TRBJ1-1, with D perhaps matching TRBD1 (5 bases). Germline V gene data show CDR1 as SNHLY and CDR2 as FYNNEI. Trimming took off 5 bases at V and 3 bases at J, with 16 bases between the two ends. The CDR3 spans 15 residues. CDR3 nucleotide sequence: TGTGCCAGCAGTTTAAATGAGGGGATTGACACTGAAGCTTTCTTT. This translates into CASSLNEGIDTEAFF.

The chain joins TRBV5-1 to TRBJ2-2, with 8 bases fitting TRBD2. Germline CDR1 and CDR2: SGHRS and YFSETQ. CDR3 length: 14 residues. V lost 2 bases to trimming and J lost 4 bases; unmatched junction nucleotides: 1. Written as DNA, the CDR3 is TGCGCCAGCAGCTTCGGGACTAGCACCGGGGAGCTGTTTTTT. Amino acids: CASSFGTSTGELFF.

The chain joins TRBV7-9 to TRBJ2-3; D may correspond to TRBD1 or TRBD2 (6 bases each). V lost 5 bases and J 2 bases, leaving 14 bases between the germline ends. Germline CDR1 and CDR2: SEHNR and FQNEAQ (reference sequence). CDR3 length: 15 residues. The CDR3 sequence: CASSRLGTITDTQYF. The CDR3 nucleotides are TGTGCCAGCAGCCGACTAGGGACAATCACAGATACGCAGTATTTT.

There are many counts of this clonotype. The CDR3 region has the DNA TGTGCCAGCAGCTTATCCGGGGCGGGACTGGGGGAGACCCAGTACTTC. It specifies CASSLSGAGLGETQYF. The V call is TRBV11-2, the J call TRBJ2-5; perhaps TRBD2 as D (6 bases). V was clipped by 2 bases and J by 5 bases, with 18 bases between them. CDR1 SGHAT and CDR2 FQNNGV come from the germline V gene. The CDR3 length is 16 residues.

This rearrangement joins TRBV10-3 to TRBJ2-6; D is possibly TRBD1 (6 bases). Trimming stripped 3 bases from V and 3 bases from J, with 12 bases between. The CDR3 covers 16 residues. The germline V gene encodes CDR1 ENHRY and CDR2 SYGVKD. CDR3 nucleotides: TGTGCCATCAGTGACCACAGGGCGTTTGGGGCCAACGTCCTGACTTTC. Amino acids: CAISDHRAFGANVLTF.

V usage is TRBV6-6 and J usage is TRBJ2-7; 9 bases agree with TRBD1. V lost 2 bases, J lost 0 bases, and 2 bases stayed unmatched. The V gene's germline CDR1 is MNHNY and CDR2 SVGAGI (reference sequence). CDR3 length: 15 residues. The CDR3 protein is CASSYGTGRSYEQYF. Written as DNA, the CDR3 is TGTGCCAGCAGTTACGGGACAGGGCGCTCCTACGAGCAGTACTTC.

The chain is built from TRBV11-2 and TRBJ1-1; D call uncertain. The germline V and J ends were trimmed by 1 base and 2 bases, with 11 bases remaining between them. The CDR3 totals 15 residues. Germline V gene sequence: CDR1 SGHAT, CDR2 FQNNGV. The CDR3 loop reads CASSLGDSGNTEAFF. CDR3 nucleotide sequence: TGTGCCAGCAGCTTAGGCGACTCTGGAAACACTGAAGCTTTCTTT.

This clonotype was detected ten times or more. In DNA, the CDR3 is TGTGCCAGCAGTGGGACAGGGGGTTACGAGCAGTACTTC. Translated, it gives CASSGTGGYEQYF. The chain is built from TRBV27 and TRBJ2-7; 11 bases line up with TRBD1. The CDR3 extends over 13 amino acids. The germline CDR1 and CDR2 sequences are MNHEY and SMNVEV (reference sequence). V was clipped by 5 bases and J by 4 bases; unmatched bases: 1.

CDR3 loop: CATSDMGTGEYGELFF. CDR3 in DNA: TGTGCCACCAGTGATATGGGGACAGGGGAATACGGGGAGCTGTTTTTT. V and J are TRBV24-1 and TRBJ2-2, with 10 bases that match TRBD1. Germline-derived CDR1 and CDR2 are KGHDR and SFDVKD. V was clipped by 3 bases and J by 7 bases; unmatched bases: 7. This CDR3 spans 16 amino acids.

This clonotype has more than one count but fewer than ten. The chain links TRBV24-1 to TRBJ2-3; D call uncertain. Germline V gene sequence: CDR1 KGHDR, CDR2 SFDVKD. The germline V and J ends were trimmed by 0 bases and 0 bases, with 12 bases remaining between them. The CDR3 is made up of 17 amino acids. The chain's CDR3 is CATSDLWGSASTDTQYF. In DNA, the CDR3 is TGTGCCACCAGTGATTTGTGGGGATCGGCTAGCACAGATACGCAGTATTTT.

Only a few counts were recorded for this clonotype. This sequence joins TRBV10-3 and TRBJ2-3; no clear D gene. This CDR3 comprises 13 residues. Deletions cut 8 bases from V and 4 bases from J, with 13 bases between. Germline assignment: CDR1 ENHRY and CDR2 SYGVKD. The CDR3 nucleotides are TGTGCCATCCAACCGGGCCAGGCAGATACGCAGTATTTT. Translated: CAIQPGQADTQYF.

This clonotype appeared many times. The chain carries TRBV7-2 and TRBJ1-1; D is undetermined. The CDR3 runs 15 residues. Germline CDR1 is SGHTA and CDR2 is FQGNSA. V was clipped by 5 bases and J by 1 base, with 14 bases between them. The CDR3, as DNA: TGTGCCAGCAGCAAGGACGGGTTGAAGAACACTGAAGCTTTCTTT. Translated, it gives CASSKDGLKNTEAFF.

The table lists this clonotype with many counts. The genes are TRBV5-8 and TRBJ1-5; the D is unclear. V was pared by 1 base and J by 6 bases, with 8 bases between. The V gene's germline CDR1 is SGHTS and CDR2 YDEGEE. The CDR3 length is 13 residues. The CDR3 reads CASSLTPGQPQHF. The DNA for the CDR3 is TGTGCCAGCAGCTTGACCCCGGGTCAGCCCCAGCATTTT.

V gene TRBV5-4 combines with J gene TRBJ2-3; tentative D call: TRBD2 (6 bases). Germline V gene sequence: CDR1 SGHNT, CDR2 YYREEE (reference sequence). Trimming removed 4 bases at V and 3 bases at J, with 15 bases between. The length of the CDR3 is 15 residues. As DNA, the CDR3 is TGTGCCAGCAGCCCAGACTCTGGGGGGACAGATACGCAGTATTTT. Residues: CASSPDSGGTDTQYF.

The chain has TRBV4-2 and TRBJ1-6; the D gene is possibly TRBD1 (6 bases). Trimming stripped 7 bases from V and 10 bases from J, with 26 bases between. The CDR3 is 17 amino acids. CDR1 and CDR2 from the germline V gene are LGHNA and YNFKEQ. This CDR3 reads CASKQERGQKRGSPLHF. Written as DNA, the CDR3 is TGTGCCAGCAAGCAAGAACGAGGACAGAAAAGGGGGTCACCCCTCCACTTT.

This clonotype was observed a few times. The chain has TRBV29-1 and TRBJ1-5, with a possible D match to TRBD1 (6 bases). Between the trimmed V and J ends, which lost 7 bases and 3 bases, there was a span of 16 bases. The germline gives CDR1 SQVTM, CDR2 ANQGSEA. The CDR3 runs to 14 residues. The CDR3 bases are TGCAGCGCTAGACAGGTGGCGTACAATCAGCCCCAGCATTTT. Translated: CSARQVAYNQPQHF.

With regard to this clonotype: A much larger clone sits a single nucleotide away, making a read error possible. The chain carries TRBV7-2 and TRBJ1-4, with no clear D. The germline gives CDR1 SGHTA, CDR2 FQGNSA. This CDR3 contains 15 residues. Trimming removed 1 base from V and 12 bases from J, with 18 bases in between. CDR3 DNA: TGTGCCAGCAGCTTAGGGGTGGGGTCATGGGAAGAACTGTTTTTT. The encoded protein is CASSLGVGSWEELFF. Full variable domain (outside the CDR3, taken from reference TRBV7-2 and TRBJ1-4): GAGVSQSPSNKVTEKGKDVELRCDPISGHTALYWYRQSLGQGLEFLIYFQGNSAPDKSGLPSDRFSAERTGGSVSTLTIQRTQQEDSAVYLCASSLGVGSWEELFFGSGTQLSVL.

The CDR3 DNA sequence: TGTGCCAGCAGCGCGACAGTTAGCGAGCAGTACTTC. Its protein is CASSATVSEQYF. The chain uses TRBV7-2 and TRBJ2-7; D is possibly TRBD1 (5 bases). The V gene's germline CDR1 is SGHTA and CDR2 FQGNSA. V shed 5 bases and J shed 6 bases, with 11 bases lying between them. The CDR3 has 12 residues.

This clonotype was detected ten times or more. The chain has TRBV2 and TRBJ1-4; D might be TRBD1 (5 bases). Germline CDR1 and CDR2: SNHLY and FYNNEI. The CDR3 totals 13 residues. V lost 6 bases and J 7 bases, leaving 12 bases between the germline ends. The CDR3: CASRAGFAEKLFF. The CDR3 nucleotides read TGTGCCAGCAGGGCAGGGTTCGCTGAAAAACTGTTTTTT.

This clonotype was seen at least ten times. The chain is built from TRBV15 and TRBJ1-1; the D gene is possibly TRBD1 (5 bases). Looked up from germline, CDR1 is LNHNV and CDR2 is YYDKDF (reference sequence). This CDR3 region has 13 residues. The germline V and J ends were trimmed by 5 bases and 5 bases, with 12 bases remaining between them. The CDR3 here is CATSLSEGTEAFF. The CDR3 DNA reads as TGTGCCACCAGCCTCTCGGAGGGGACTGAAGCTTTCTTT.